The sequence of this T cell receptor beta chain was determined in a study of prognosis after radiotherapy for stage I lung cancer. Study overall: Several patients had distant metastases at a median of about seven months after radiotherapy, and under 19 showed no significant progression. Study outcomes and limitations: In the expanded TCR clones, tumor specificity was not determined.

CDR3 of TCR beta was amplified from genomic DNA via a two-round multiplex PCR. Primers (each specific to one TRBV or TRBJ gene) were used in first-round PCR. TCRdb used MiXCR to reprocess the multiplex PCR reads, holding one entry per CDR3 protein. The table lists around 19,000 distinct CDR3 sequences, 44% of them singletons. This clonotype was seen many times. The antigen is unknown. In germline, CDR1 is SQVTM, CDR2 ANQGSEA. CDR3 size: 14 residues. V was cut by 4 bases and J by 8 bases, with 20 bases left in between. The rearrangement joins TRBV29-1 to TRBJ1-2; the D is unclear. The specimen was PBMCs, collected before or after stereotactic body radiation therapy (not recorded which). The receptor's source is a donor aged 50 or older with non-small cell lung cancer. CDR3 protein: CSVVVTTVHGGYTF. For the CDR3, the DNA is TGCAGCGTTGTGGTGACTACGGTACATGGCGGCTACACCTTC. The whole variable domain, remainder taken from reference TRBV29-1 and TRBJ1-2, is SAVISQKPSRDICQRGTSLTIQCQVDSQVTMMFWYRQQPGQSLTLIATANQGSEATYESGFVIDKFPISRPNLTFSTLTVSNMSPEDSSIYLCSVVVTTVHGGYTFGSGTRLTVV.